Shown below are 26 T cell receptor beta chains from a single sample sequenced in a study of shared clonotypes between healthy human individuals. TCRdb's copy holds only in-frame clones and misses some; the assay was immunoSEQ multiplex PCR. The table has 950,000 to 1,100,000 clones, under 80% seen once. Sequencing was performed on memory CD4+ T cells sorted from blood. Subset in this sample: CD45RA-negative fraction. The receptors derive from a man between 18 and 29 years old in good health.

The rearrangement joins TRBV2 to TRBJ1-2, with 7 bases lining up with TRBD1. CDR1 SNHLY and CDR2 FYNNEI come from the germline V gene. The CDR3 runs 15 residues. Trimming took 8 bases from V and 4 from J; bases not matched to a gene: 13. This CDR3 is CASLGRDSSFYGYTF. The DNA for the CDR3 is TGTGCCAGCCTAGGCCGGGACAGCTCCTTCTATGGCTACACCTTC. Full variable domain (missing parts from reference TRBV2 and TRBJ1-2): EPEVTQTPSHQVTQMGQEVILRCVPISNHLYFYWYRQILGQKVEFLVSFYNNEISEKSEIFDDQFSVERPDGSNFTLKIRSTKLEDSAMYFCASLGRDSSFYGYTFGSGTRLTVV.

The chain links TRBV9 to TRBJ1-3; a weak D match, TRBD1 (6 bases). The V end was cut by 3 bases, the J end by 4 bases, with 14 bases between. The V gene's germline CDR1 is SGDLS and CDR2 YYNGEE. CDR3 length equals 15 residues. The CDR3 region has the DNA TGTGCCAGCAGCGCGGAGACAGGATCAGGAAACACCATATATTTT. As protein: CASSAETGSGNTIYF.

The chain recombines TRBV15 with TRBJ1-6, with 9 bases matching TRBD1. This CDR3 contains 16 residues. The V and J ends lost 7 bases and 6 bases, in that order; junction bases with no gene match: 10. Germline CDR1 is LNHNV and CDR2 is YYDKDF (reference sequence). CDR3 region: CATTPGTGLSNSPLHF. In nucleotides, the CDR3 is TGTGCCACCACCCCCGGGACAGGGTTGAGTAATTCACCCCTCCACTTT.

This clone has more than one count but fewer than ten. The chain combines TRBV19 with TRBJ1-5, with D possibly TRBD1 on 5 matching bases. Between the trimmed V and J ends, which lost 4 bases and 4 bases, there was a span of 11 bases. The CDR3 contains 14 residues. The V gene's germline CDR1 is LNHDA and CDR2 SQIVND (reference sequence). This CDR3 reads CASSTGWTNQPQHF. The CDR3, as DNA: TGTGCCAGTAGTACAGGGTGGACTAATCAGCCCCAGCATTTT. Looking up the rest from reference TRBV19 and TRBJ1-5 gives the full variable domain: DGGITQSPKYLFRKEGQNVTLSCEQNLNHDAMYWYRQDPGQGLRLIYYSQIVNDFQKGDIAEGYSVSREKKESFPLTVTSAQKNPTAFYLCASSTGWTNQPQHFGDGTRLSIL.

This sequence joins TRBV30 and TRBJ1-6; TRBD1 agrees at 9 bases. The V segment lost 1 base and the J segment 9 bases; nucleotides outside the gene matches: 4. CDR1 is GTSNPN, CDR2 SVGIG, per germline (reference sequence). This CDR3 has 14 amino acids. The CDR3 bases are TGTGCCTGGAGTGAAGGGACAGGGATTTCACCCCTCCACTTT. Its translation: CAWSEGTGISPLHF.

CDR3 residues: CASSLIAGGNTEAFF. DNA of the CDR3: TGTGCCAGCAGCTTAATCGCAGGGGGAAACACTGAAGCTTTCTTT. V is TRBV7-9 and J is TRBJ1-1, with 7 bases aligning to TRBD1. This CDR3 has 15 residues. CDR1 is SEHNR and CDR2 is FQNEAQ in the germline V gene (reference sequence). Trimming removed 2 bases from V and 2 bases from J; junction bases left unmatched: 5.

The V call is TRBV4-3, the J call TRBJ2-2; D remains unclear. Germline V gene lookup returns CDR1 LGHNA and CDR2 YSLEER. The CDR3 has 14 amino acids. Trimming removed 0 bases at V and 5 bases at J, with 7 bases between. Here the CDR3 DNA reads TGCGCCAGCAGCCAAGAGGTGGGAACCGGGGAGCTGTTTTTT. Its translation is CASSQEVGTGELFF.

A note on this clone: At one boundary the junction diverges from the germline segment, which might be a read error. This chain uses TRBV7-7 with TRBJ2-1, with 8 bases that match TRBD2. The germline CDR1 and CDR2 sequences are SSHAT and FNYEAQ (reference sequence). CDR3 size: 14 residues. CDR3 sequence: CASSLERGTGEQFF. DNA for the CDR3: TGTGCTAGCAGCTTAGAGCGGGGGACGGGTGAGCAGTTCTTC.

The chain carries TRBV28 and TRBJ1-4; maybe TRBD1 (5 bases). The CDR3 is 17 residues long. V was pared by 6 bases and J by 8 bases, with 25 bases between. Germline assignment: CDR1 MDHEN and CDR2 SYDVKM. CDR3 in DNA: TGTGCCAGCAGCCTCCCGGGACCGCCAGGCTTTGGGGAAAAACTGTTTTTT. Its protein product is CASSLPGPPGFGEKLFF.

V and J are TRBV4-3 and TRBJ1-6; D is undetermined. The germline gives CDR1 LGHNA, CDR2 YSLEER. V gave up 1 base and J gave up 0 bases, with 10 bases separating them. The CDR3 spans 17 residues. CDR3 protein: CASSQAPASSYNSPLHF. The CDR3, as DNA: TGCGCCAGCAGCCAAGCTCCCGCTAGCTCCTATAATTCACCCCTCCACTTT.

In its sample, this clone was seen many times. Other DNA sequences in the sample encode the same CDR3. This rearrangement joins TRBV5-4 to TRBJ2-2; no firm D call. Germline CDR1 reads SGHNT; CDR2 reads YYREEE (reference sequence). Trimming removed 0 bases at V and 3 bases at J, with 0 bases between. CDR3 length equals 12 residues. The DNA of the CDR3 is TGTGCCAGCAGCTTGGACACCGGGGAGCTGTTTTTT. As protein: CASSLDTGELFF.

The rearrangement uses TRBV30 and TRBJ1-1, with 10 positions matching TRBD1. The germline V gene encodes CDR1 GTSNPN and CDR2 SVGIG (reference sequence). Losses at the gene ends were 2 bases for V and 2 bases for J; bases not matched to a gene: 11. CDR3 length equals 17 residues. The CDR3 nucleotides read TGTGCCTGGAGTCACCGGGACAGGGGTTTTCCAAACACTGAAGCTTTCTTT. It is translated as CAWSHRDRGFPNTEAFF.

This clone was seen repeatedly, ten times or more. The V call is TRBV25-1, the J call TRBJ1-2; no reliable D call. The V and J ends lost 5 bases and 2 bases respectively, with 6 bases between them. CDR1 is MGHDK, CDR2 SYGVNS, per germline. The CDR3 has 12 residues. The DNA of the CDR3 is TGTGCCAGCAGTACGGCAAACTATGGCTACACCTTC. It yields the protein CASSTANYGYTF.

This clone was counted once. This sequence joins TRBV5-1 and TRBJ1-1, with TRBD1 matching 12 bases. This CDR3 spans 17 amino acids. Trimming cost V 4 bases and J 0 bases; bases outside gene matches: 7. Germline V lookup: CDR1 SGHRS, CDR2 YFSETQ. This CDR3 is CASSPGDRGRVNTEAFF. The CDR3 bases are TGCGCCAGCAGCCCTGGGGACAGGGGGCGAGTGAACACTGAAGCTTTCTTT.

The CDR3 loop is CASSQVSYNEKLFF. Written as DNA, the CDR3 is TGTGCCAGCAGCCAAGTTAGCTATAATGAAAAACTGTTTTTT. The chain is built from TRBV16 and TRBJ1-4; D is ambiguous. CDR3 length: 14 amino acids. Trimming cost V 2 bases and J 4 bases, with 8 bases left between them. Germline V lookup: CDR1 KGHSY, CDR2 FQNENV.

Points on this clone: This CDR3 is also generated by other DNA sequences in the sample. The V call is TRBV10-3, the J call TRBJ2-5; D might be TRBD1 or TRBD2, each matching 5 bases. The CDR3 loop spans 11 amino acids. Germline loops: CDR1 ENHRY, CDR2 SYGVKD. The V end was cut by 8 bases, the J end by 5 bases, with 9 bases between. CDR3 coding DNA: TGTGCCATCTCTGAGGGGGAGACCCAGTACTTC. Amino acids: CAISEGETQYF.

The V call is TRBV6-1, the J call TRBJ2-6; a weak D match, TRBD2 (5 bases). The CDR3 has 12 residues. Germline V gives CDR1 MNHNS, CDR2 SASEGT. Trimming cost V 10 bases and J 3 bases, with 7 bases left between them. Here the CDR3 DNA reads TGTGCCATACTAGATGGGGCCAACGTCCTGACTTTC. Amino acid sequence: CAILDGANVLTF.

The rearrangement joins TRBV6-1 to TRBJ2-5; D uncertain. The CDR3 consists of 18 residues. Looked up from germline, CDR1 is MNHNS and CDR2 is SASEGT. V lost 1 base to trimming and J lost 3 bases, with 21 bases between them. The CDR3: CASSEDQQKGYNEETQYF. CDR3 sequence (DNA): TGTGCCAGCAGTGAAGACCAACAGAAAGGGTATAATGAAGAGACCCAGTACTTC.

This chain connects TRBV9 to TRBJ1-2, with unresolved D. V lost 2 bases to trimming and J lost 3 bases, with 11 bases between them. The CDR3 is 14 residues long. CDR1 and CDR2 from the germline V gene are SGDLS and YYNGEE. CDR3 region: CASSVGLWDYGYTF. CDR3 nucleotides: TGTGCCAGCAGCGTGGGTTTATGGGACTATGGCTACACCTTC. Full variable domain (outside the CDR3, taken from reference TRBV9 and TRBJ1-2): DSGVTQTPKHLITATGQRVTLRCSPRSGDLSVYWYQQSLDQGLQFLIQYYNGEERAKGNILERFSAQQFPDLHSELNLSSLELGDSALYFCASSVGLWDYGYTFGSGTRLTVV.

The chain combines TRBV5-1 with TRBJ2-7; possibly TRBD2 for D (6 bases). The germline CDR1 and CDR2 sequences are SGHRS and YFSETQ. V was trimmed by 1 base and J by 2 bases, leaving 13 bases between them. The CDR3 length is 15 residues. The CDR3 nucleotides read TGCGCCAGCAGCTTGACGTCTAGCGAAGCCTACGAGCAGTACTTC. Translated, it gives CASSLTSSEAYEQYF. The full variable domain, its missing parts supplied by reference TRBV5-1 and TRBJ2-7, is KAGVTQTPRYLIKTRGQQVTLSCSPISGHRSVSWYQQTPGQGLQFLFEYFSETQRNKGNFPGRFSGRQFSNSRSEMNVSTLELGDSALYLCASSLTSSEAYEQYFGPGTRLTVT.

This clone has only one observation. This specimen includes other DNA sequences encoding the same CDR3. The chain employs TRBV5-1 and TRBJ1-3; unclear D gene. Germline V gene data show CDR1 as SGHRS and CDR2 as YFSETQ. This CDR3 is built from 13 residues. The V end was cut by 0 bases, the J end by 1 base, with 2 bases between. CDR3 in amino acids: CASSLGSGNTIYF. Written as DNA, the CDR3 is TGCGCCAGCAGCTTGGGTTCTGGAAACACCATATATTTT.

The chain employs TRBV7-2 and TRBJ2-1; maybe TRBD2 (6 bases). This CDR3 spans 14 amino acids. Trimming shortened V by 1 base and J by 7 bases, and 11 bases separated the two germline ends. The germline V gene has CDR1 SGHTA and CDR2 FQGNSA. The CDR3 sequence: CASSLVGRRNEQFF. In DNA form, the CDR3 reads TGTGCCAGCAGCTTAGTAGGGAGGAGAAATGAGCAGTTCTTC.

The CDR3 DNA is TGTGCCAGCAGCTTGAGTAGCGGGAGGGCCGCGGATGAGCAGTTCTTC. Its translation: CASSLSSGRAADEQFF. The chain uses TRBV11-2 and TRBJ2-1; 11 bases agree with TRBD2. V lost 3 bases, J lost 8 bases, and 9 bases stayed unmatched. Per the germline V gene, CDR1 is SGHAT and CDR2 is FQNNGV. CDR3 size: 16 residues. Combining the CDR3 with reference TRBV11-2 and TRBJ2-1 gives the whole variable domain EAGVAQSPRYKIIEKRQSVAFWCNPISGHATLYWYQQILGQGPKLLIQFQNNGVVDDSQLPKDRFSAERLKGVDSTLKIQPAKLEDSAVYLCASSLSSGRAADEQFFGPGTRLTVL.

A single count supports this clone. The CDR3 DNA reads as TGTGCCAGCAGCCAATTGGGGACAGTTACTCCCGGGGAGCTGTTTTTT. This gives the protein CASSQLGTVTPGELFF. The chain recombines TRBV16 with TRBJ2-2, with 7 bases matching TRBD1. V gave up 1 base and J gave up 6 bases; unmatched junction bases: 8. The CDR3 covers 16 residues. Germline V gene data show CDR1 as KGHSY and CDR2 as FQNENV.

CDR3 region: CASTQGGQINSPLHF. The CDR3 bases are TGTGCCAGCACCCAGGGGGGACAGATAAATTCACCCCTCCACTTT. This rearrangement joins TRBV2 to TRBJ1-6; 7 positions agree with TRBD1. The CDR3 is made up of 15 amino acids. CDR1 is SNHLY, CDR2 FYNNEI, per germline. Trimming took 7 bases from V and 7 from J; bases not matched to a gene: 10.

This clone is a singleton in its sample. The J gene is TRBJ2-3, the V gene TRBV28; D is undetermined. Trimming stripped 2 bases from V and 12 bases from J, with 12 bases between. Germline V gene sequence: CDR1 MDHEN, CDR2 SYDVKM. The CDR3 runs to 12 residues. The CDR3 loop is CASSLPLESQYF. In DNA form, the CDR3 reads TGTGCCAGCAGTTTACCCCTGGAGTCCCAGTATTTT. Combining the CDR3 with reference TRBV28 and TRBJ2-3 gives the whole variable domain DVKVTQSSRYLVKRTGEKVFLECVQDMDHENMFWYRQDPGLGLRLIYFSYDVKMKEKGDIPEGYSVSREKKERFSLILESASTNQTSMYLCASSLPLESQYFGPGTRLTVL.